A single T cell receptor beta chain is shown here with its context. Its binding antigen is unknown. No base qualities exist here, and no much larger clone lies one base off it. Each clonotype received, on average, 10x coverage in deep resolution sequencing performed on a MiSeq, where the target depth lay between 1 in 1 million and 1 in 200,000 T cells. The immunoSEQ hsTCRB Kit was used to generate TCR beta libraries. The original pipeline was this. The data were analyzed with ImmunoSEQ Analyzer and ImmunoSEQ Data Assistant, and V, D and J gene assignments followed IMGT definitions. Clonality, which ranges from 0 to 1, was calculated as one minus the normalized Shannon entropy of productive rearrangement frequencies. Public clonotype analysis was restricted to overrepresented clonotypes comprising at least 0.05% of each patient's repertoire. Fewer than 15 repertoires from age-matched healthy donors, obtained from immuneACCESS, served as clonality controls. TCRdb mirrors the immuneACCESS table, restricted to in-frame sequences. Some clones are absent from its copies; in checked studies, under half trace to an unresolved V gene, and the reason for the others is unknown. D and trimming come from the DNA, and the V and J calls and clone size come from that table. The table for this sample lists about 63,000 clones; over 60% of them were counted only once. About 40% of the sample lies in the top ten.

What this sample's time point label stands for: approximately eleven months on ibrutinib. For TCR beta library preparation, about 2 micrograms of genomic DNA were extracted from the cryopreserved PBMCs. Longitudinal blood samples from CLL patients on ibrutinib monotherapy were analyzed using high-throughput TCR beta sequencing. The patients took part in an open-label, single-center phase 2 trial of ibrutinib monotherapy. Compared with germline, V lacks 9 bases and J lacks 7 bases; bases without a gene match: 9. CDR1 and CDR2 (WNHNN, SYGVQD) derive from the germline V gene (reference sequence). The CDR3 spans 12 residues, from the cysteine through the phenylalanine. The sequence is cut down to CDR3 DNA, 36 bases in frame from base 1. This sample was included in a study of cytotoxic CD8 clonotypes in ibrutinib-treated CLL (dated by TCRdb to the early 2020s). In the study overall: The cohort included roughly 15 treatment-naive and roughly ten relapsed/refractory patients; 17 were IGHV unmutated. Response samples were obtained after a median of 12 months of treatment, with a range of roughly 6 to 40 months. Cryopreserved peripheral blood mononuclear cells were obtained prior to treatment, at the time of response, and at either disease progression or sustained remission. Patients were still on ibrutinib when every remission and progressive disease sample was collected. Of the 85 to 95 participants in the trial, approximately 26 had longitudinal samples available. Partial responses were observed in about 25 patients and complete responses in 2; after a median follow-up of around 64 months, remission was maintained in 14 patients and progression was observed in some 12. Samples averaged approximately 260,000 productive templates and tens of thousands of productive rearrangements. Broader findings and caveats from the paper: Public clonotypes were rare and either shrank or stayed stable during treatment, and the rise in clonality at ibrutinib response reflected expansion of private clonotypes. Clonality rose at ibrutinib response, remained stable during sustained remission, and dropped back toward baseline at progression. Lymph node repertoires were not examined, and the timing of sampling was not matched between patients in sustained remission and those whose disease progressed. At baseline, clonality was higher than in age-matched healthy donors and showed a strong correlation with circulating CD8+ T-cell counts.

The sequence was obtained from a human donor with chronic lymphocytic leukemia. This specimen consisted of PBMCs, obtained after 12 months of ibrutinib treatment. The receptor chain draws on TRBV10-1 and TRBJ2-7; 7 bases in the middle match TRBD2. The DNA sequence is TGCGCCAGTCATCGGGGAGGGTGGGAGCAGTACTTC. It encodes CASHRGGWEQYF.